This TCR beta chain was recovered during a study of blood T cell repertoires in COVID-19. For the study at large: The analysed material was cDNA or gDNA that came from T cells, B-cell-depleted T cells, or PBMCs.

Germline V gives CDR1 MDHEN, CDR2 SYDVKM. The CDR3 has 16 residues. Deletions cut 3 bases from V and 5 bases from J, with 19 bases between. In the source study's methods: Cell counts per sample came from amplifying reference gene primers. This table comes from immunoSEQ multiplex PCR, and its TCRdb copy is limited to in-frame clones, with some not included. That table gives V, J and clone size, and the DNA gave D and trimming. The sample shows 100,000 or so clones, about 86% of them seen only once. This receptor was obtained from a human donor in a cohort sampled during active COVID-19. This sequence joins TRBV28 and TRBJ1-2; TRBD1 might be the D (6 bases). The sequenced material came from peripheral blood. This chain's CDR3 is CASSLGLQGIIYGYTF. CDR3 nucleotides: TGTGCCAGCAGTTTGGGTTTGCAGGGGATTATTTATGGCTACACCTTC.